This is a list of T cell receptor beta chains from one sample in a study of cytomegalovirus exposure and HLA in healthy donors. Some clones are missing from TCRdb's copy, which holds only in-frame ones; the method was immunoSEQ multiplex PCR. The data hold about 140,000 clones, with roughly two thirds observed a single time. The specimen sequenced was PBMCs. These receptors all stem from a woman aged 40 to 50 in good health and CMV-seronegative. CDR3s include the opening cysteine and the closing phenylalanine or tryptophan. The D gene is left open where the match is weak. Part of the rows lack a size; the others show once, few, many or a class for expanded clones.

DNA	CDR3	D	size	V	J
TGCGCCAGCAGCCTAGAAGTGAGGACAGGGGGATCTGGGGAGCTGTTTTTT	CASSLEVRTGGSGELFF	TRBD1	-	TRBV4-1	TRBJ2-2
TGCAGCGTTGCCGGGACAGGGGCTTCCGAGCAGTTCTTC	CSVAGTGASEQFF	TRBD1	-	TRBV29-1	TRBJ2-1
TGCAGCGTTCGTGAGGGAGACTATGGCTACACCTTC	CSVREGDYGYTF	-	-	TRBV29-1	TRBJ1-2
TGTGCCAGCAGCGTAACAGGGGATACGCATTCCGGGGAGCTGTTTTTT	CASSVTGDTHSGELFF	TRBD1	-	TRBV9	TRBJ2-2
TGCGCCAGCAGCCACCAAACAGGGGGCTTTATGAACACTGAAGCTTTCTTT	CASSHQTGGFMNTEAFF	TRBD1	once	TRBV5-1	TRBJ1-1
TGTGCCAGCAGTGAAATCATAGCGGGGGGCACCTACAATGAGCAGTTCTTC	CASSEIIAGGTYNEQFF	TRBD2	-	TRBV2	TRBJ2-1
TGTGCCAGCAGTGTCCGGGGGGCCCCCTATGGCTACACCTTC	CASSVRGAPYGYTF	-	-	TRBV2	TRBJ1-2
TGTGCCAGCAGCTTGTCATCAGGGAGGGTTAACTATGGCTACACCTTC	CASSLSSGRVNYGYTF	-	-	TRBV5-4	TRBJ1-2
TGTGCCAGCAGCCGTAAGGGGGCGTATAATTCACCCCTCCACTTT	CASSRKGAYNSPLHF	TRBD1	-	TRBV7-9	TRBJ1-6
TGTGCCAGCAGTGGAGACAGACGAACTCTGGGTGGCTACACCTTC	CASSGDRRTLGGYTF	-	few	TRBV6-1	TRBJ1-2
TGTGCCAGCAGTGAATCGGGGGGGGCTAGGAATACGCAGTATTTT	CASSESGGARNTQYF	TRBD2	-	TRBV6-4	TRBJ2-3
TGTGCCAGCAGCTTGATGACAGGGTCTGGCTACACCTTC	CASSLMTGSGYTF	TRBD1	-	TRBV5-6	TRBJ1-2
TGTGCCAGCAGCTCTGCGGCAGGGATAGGCGGCTACACCTTC	CASSSAAGIGGYTF	-	-	TRBV7-2	TRBJ1-2
TGTGCCAGCACCGAACTGGACACAACCATGCCCCAGCATTTT	CASTELDTTMPQHF	-	few	TRBV7-9	TRBJ1-5
TGTGCCATCAGTTCAGGGGGTGGTGGCTACACCTTC	CAISSGGGGYTF	TRBD1	-	TRBV10-3	TRBJ1-2
TGTGCCAGCAATCGGCAGGGTAATCAGCCCCAGCATTTT	CASNRQGNQPQHF	-	-	TRBV2	TRBJ1-5
TGTGCCAGCAGCGTTGGACTAGCGGGGGGCTCTAATGAGCAGTTCTTC	CASSVGLAGGSNEQFF	TRBD2	once	TRBV5-4	TRBJ2-1
TGCAGCGTTGAAGGGCCTCGAGAAAGACAGGGTATGGAAGAGACCCAGTACTTC	CSVEGPRERQGMEETQYF	TRBD1	-	TRBV29-1	TRBJ2-5
TGCGCCAGCAGCTGGAGCGGACAGGGGGACACTGAAGCTTTCTTT	CASSWSGQGDTEAFF	TRBD1	few	TRBV5-1	TRBJ1-1
TGTGCCACCAGCAGACAACAGAGACACACAGATACGCAGTATTTT	CATSRQQRHTDTQYF	-	-	TRBV15	TRBJ2-3